This TCR beta chain was identified in a study of T cell responses to AZD1222 COVID-19 vaccine. The V gene's germline CDR1 is MDHEN and CDR2 SYDVKM. The CDR3 is 14 amino acids. Trimming shortened V by 3 bases and J by 5 bases, and 13 bases separated the two germline ends. This clone was counted a few times. The table came from immunoSEQ multiplex PCR; TCRdb's copy has only in-frame clones and leaves some out. The sample holds 40,000 to 55,000 clones, 70% to 90% seen once. The receptor was derived from an adult who received the AZD1222 COVID-19 vaccine. The V and J genes are TRBV28 and TRBJ1-2; D is unclear. Sample: peripheral blood, taken 28 days after the second AZD1222 dose. The CDR3 sequence: CASSFGPQIYGYTF. The CDR3 nucleotides are TGTGCCAGCAGTTTTGGGCCCCAGATATATGGCTACACCTTC.